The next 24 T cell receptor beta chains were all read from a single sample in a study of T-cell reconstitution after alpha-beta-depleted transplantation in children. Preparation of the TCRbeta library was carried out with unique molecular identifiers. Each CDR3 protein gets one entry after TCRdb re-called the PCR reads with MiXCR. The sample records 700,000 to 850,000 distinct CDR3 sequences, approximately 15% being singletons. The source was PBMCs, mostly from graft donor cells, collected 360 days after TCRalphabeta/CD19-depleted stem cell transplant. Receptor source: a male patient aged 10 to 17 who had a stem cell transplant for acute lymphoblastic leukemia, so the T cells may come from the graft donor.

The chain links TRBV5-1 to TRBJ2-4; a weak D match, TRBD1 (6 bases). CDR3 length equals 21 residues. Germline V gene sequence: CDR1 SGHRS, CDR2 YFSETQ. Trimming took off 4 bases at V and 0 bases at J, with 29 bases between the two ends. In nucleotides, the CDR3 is TGCGCCAGCAGCCTGAGGGGGTCTGCGTCGGACTCCTCGCTAGCCAAAAACATTCAGTACTTC. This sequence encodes CASSLRGSASDSSLAKNIQYF.

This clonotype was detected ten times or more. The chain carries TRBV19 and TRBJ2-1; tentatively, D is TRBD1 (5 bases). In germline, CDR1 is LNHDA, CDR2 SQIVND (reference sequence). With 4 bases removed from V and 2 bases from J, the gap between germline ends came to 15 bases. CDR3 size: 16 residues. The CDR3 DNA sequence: TGTGCCAGTAGTACCAGGGCCAGGGCGACCTACAATGAGCAGTTCTTC. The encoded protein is CASSTRARATYNEQFF.

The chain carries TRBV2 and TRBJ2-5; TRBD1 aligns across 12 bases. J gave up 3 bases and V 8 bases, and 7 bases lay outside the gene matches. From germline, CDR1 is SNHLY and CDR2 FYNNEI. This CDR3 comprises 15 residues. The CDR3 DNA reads TGTGCCAGCGGGGGAGGGACAGGGGGCGAAGAGACCCAGTACTTC. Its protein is CASGGGTGGEETQYF.

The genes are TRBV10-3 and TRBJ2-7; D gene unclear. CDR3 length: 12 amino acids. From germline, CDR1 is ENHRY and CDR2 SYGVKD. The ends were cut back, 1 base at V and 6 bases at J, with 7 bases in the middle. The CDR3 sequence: CAISEWASEQYF. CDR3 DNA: TGTGCCATCAGTGAGTGGGCTAGCGAGCAGTACTTC.

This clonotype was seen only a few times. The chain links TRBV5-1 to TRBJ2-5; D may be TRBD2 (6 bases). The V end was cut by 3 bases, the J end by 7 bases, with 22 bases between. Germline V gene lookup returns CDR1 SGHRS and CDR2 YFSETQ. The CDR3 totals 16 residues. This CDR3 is CASSSMRTNLQVTQYF. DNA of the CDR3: TGCGCCAGCAGCTCGATGAGGACTAATCTTCAGGTGACCCAGTACTTC.

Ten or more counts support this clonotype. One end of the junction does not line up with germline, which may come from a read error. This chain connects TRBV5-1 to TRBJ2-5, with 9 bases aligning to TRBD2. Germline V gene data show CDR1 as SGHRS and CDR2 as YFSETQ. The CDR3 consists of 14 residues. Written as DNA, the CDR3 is TGTGCCAGCAGCCCCGGACTAGCGCGAGAGACCCAGTACTTC. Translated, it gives CASSPGLARETQYF.

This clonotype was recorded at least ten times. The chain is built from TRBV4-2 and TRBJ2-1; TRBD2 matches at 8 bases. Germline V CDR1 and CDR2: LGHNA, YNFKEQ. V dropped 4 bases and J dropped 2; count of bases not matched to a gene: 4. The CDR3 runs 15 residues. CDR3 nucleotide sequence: TGTGCCAGCAGCCTGCCCGGGGGGGCCTACAATGAGCAGTTCTTC. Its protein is CASSLPGGAYNEQFF.

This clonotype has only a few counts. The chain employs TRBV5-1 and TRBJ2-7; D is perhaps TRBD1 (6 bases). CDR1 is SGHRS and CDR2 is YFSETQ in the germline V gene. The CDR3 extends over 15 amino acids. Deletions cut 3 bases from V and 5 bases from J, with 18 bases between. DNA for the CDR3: TGCGCCAGCAGCTCGACAACAGGGCCAGGCAACGAGCAGTACTTC. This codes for CASSSTTGPGNEQYF.

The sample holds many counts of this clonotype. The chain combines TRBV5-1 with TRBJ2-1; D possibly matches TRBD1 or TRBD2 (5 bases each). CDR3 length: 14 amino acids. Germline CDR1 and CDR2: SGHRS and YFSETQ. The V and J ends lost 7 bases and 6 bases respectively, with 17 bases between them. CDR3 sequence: CASQRLAQGNEQFF. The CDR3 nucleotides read TGCGCCAGCCAGCGGCTTGCGCAGGGCAATGAGCAGTTCTTC.

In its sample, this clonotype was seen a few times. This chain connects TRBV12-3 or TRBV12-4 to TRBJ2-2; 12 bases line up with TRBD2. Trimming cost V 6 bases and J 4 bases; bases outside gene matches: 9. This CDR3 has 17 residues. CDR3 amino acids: CASSRRLAGALTGELFF. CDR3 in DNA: TGTGCCAGCAGCCGCAGACTAGCGGGAGCTCTCACCGGGGAGCTGTTTTTT.

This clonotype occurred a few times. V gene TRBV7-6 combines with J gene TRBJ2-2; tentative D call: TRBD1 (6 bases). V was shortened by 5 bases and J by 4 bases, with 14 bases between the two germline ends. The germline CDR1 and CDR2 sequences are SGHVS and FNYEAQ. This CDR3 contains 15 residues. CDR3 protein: CASSEGHATTGELFF. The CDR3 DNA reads TGTGCCAGCAGCGAGGGACACGCTACCACCGGGGAGCTGTTTTTT.

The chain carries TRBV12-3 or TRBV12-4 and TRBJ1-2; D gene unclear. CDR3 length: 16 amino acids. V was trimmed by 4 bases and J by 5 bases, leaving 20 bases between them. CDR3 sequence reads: CASSSPEGSRTYGYTF. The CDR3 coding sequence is TGTGCCAGCAGTTCCCCGGAAGGGTCCAGGACGTATGGCTACACCTTC.

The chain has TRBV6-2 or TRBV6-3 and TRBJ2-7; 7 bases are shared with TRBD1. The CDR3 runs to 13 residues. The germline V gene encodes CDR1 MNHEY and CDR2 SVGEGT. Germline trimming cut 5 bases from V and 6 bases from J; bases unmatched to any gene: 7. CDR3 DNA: TGTGCCAGCAGTGGGACAGCCACCGGCGAGCAGTACTTC. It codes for CASSGTATGEQYF.

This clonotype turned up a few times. Written as DNA, the CDR3 is TGCAGCCCACCCAAGGGGGGAGAGACCCAGTACTTC. It yields the protein CSPPKGGETQYF. The V gene is TRBV29-1, the J gene TRBJ2-5; either TRBD1 or TRBD2 may fit D (6 bases each). The V gene lost 8 bases and the J gene lost 4 bases, with 14 bases spanning the gap. The CDR3 consists of 12 residues. Germline CDR1 is SQVTM and CDR2 is ANQGSEA.

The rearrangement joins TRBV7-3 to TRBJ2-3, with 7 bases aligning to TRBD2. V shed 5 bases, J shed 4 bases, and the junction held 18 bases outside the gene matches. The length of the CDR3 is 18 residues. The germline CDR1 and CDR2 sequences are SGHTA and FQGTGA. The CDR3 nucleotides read TGTGCCAGCAGCCCCGACGCGGCGGGAGTGGCTATGCCAGATACGCAGTATTTT. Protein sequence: CASSPDAAGVAMPDTQYF.

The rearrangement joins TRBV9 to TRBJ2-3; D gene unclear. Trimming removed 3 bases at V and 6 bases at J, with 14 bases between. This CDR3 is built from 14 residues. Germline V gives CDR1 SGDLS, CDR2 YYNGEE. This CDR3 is CASSAGSDPDTQYF. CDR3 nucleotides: TGTGCCAGCAGCGCCGGGTCGGACCCCGATACGCAGTATTTT.

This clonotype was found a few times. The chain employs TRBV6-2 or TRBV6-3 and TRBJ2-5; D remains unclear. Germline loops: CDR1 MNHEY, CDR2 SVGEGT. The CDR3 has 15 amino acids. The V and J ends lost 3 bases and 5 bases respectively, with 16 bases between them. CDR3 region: CASSYYRGHGETQYF. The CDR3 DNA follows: TGTGCCAGCAGTTATTACCGTGGGCATGGTGAGACCCAGTACTTC.

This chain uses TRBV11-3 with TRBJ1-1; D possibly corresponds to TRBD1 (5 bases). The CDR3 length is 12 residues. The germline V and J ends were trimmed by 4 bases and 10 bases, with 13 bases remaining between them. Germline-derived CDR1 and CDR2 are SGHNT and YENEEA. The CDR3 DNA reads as TGTGCCAGCAGCTCGGGGGGAGAGGGAGCTTTCTTT. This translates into CASSSGGEGAFF. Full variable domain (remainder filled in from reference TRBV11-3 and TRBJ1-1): EAGVVQSPRYKIIEKKQPVAFWCNPISGHNTLYWYLQNLGQGPELLIRYENEEAVDDSQLPKDRFSAERLKGVDSTLKIQPAELGDSAVYLCASSSGGEGAFFGQGTRLTVV.

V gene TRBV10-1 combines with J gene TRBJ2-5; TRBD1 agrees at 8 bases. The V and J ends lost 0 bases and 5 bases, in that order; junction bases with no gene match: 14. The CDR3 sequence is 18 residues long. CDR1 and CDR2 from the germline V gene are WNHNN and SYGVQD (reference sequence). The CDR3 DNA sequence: TGCGCCAGCAGTGAGTCTCAATCGGTGGCAGGGGGCATGGAGACCCAGTACTTC. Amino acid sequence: CASSESQSVAGGMETQYF.

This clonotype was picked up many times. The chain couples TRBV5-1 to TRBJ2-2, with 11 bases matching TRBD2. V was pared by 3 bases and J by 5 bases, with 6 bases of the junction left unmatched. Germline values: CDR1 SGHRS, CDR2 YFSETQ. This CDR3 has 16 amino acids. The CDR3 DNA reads TGCGCCAGCAGCTCGCCGGGACTAGCGGCTACCGGGGAGCTGTTTTTT. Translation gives CASSSPGLAATGELFF.

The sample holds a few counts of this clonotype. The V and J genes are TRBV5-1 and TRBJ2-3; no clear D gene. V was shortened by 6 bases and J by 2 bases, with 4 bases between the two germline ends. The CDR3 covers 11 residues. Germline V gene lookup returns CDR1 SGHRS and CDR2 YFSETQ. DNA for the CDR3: TGCGCCAGCACCCACACAGATACGCAGTATTTT. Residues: CASTHTDTQYF.

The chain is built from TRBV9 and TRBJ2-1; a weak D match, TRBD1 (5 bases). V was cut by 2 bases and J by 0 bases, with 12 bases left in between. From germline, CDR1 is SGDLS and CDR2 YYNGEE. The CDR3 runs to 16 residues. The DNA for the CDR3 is TGTGCCAGCAGCGTCCCAGGGCTCTCCTCCTACAATGAGCAGTTCTTC. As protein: CASSVPGLSSYNEQFF. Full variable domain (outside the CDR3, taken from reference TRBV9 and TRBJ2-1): DSGVTQTPKHLITATGQRVTLRCSPRSGDLSVYWYQQSLDQGLQFLIQYYNGEERAKGNILERFSAQQFPDLHSELNLSSLELGDSALYFCASSVPGLSSYNEQFFGPGTRLTVL.

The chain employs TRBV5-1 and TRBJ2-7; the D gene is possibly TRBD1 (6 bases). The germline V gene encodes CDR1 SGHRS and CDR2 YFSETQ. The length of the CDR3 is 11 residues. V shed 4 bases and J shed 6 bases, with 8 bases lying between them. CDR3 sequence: CASSIQGEQYF. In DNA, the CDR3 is TGCGCCAGCAGCATACAGGGCGAGCAGTACTTC. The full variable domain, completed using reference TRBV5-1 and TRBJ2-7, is KAGVTQTPRYLIKTRGQQVTLSCSPISGHRSVSWYQQTPGQGLQFLFEYFSETQRNKGNFPGRFSGRQFSNSRSEMNVSTLELGDSALYLCASSIQGEQYFGPGTRLTVT.

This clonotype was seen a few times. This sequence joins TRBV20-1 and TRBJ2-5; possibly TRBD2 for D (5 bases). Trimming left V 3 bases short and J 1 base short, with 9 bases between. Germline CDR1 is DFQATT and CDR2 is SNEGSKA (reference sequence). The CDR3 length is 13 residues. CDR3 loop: CSARREPQETQYF. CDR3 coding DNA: TGCAGTGCTAGGAGGGAGCCCCAAGAGACCCAGTACTTC.